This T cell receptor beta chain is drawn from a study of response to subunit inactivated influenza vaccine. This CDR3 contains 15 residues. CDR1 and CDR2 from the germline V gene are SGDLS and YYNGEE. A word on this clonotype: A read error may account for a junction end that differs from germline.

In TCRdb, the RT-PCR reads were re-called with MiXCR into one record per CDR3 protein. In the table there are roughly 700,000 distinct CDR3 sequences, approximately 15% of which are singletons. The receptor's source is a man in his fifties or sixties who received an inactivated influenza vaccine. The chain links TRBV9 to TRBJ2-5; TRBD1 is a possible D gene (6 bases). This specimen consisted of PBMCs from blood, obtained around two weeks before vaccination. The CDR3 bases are TGTGCCAGCAGCGAGAGGGGGTCGAAGGCGGAGACCCACTACTTC. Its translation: CASSERGSKAETHYF.